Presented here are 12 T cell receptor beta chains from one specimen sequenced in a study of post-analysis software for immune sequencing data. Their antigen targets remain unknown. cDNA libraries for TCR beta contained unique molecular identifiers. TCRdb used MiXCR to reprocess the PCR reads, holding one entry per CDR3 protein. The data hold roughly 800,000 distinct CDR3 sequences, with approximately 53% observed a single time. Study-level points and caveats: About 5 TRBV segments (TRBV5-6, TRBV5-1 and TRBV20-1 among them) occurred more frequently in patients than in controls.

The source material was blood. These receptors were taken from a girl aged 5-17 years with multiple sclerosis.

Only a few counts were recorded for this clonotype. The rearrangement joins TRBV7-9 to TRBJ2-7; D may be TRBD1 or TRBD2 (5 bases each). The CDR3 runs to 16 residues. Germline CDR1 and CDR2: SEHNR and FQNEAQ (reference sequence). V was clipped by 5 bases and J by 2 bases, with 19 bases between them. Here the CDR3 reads CASSVVRGEKTYEQYF. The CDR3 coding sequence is TGTGCCAGCAGCGTTGTTCGGGGCGAGAAAACCTACGAGCAGTACTTC.

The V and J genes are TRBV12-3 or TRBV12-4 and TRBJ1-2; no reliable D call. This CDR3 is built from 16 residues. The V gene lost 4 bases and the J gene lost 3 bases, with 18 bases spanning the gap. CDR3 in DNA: TGTGCCAGCAGTTCGCATATAGCGCAGGAGGACTATGGCTACACCTTC. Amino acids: CASSSHIAQEDYGYTF.

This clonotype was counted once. The DNA for the CDR3 is TGTGCCAGCAGCAAACCCGGGACAGGGTATATTCACCCCTCCACCTTC. Translating it yields CASSKPGTGYIHPSTF. This chain connects TRBV21-1 to TRBJ1-2; the D segment call TRBD1 is taken from the table without a DNA check. TRBV21-1 is reported as a pseudogene. CDR3 length: 16 residues.

Written as DNA, the CDR3 is TGTGCCAGCAGCTTAGAGGGGCGAGCGGGAGTGCCTAATGAGCAGTTCTTC. Its translation is CASSLEGRAGVPNEQFF. V is TRBV7-2 and J is TRBJ2-1; 8 bases align to TRBD2. The germline V gene has CDR1 SGHTA and CDR2 FQGNSA. V was clipped by 1 base and J by 7 bases; unmatched bases: 12. CDR3 size: 17 residues.

The CDR3 is CASSAKVLAGPTDTQYF. CDR3 in DNA: TGTGCCAGCAGCGCCAAGGTACTAGCGGGACCCACAGATACGCAGTATTTT. This chain joins TRBV9 and TRBJ2-3; TRBD2 matches at 10 bases. V lost 3 bases to trimming and J lost 2 bases; unmatched junction nucleotides: 9. The CDR3 has 17 residues. Germline CDR1 and CDR2: SGDLS and YYNGEE. The complete variable domain, with remaining parts taken from reference TRBV9 and TRBJ2-3, reads DSGVTQTPKHLITATGQRVTLRCSPRSGDLSVYWYQQSLDQGLQFLIQYYNGEERAKGNILERFSAQQFPDLHSELNLSSLELGDSALYFCASSAKVLAGPTDTQYFGPGTRLTVL.

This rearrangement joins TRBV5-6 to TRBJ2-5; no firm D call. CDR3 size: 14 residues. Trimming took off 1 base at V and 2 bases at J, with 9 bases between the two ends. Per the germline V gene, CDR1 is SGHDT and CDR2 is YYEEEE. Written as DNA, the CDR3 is TGTGCCAGCAGCTTGTCCGAGTCACAAGAGACCCAGTACTTC. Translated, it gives CASSLSESQETQYF.

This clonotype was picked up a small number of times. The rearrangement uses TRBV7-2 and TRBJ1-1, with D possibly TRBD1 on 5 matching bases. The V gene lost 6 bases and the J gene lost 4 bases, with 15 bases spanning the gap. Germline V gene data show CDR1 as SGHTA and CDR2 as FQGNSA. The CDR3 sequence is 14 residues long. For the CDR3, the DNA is TGTGCCAGCAGTCCCGGGACCCTCGTCACTGAAGCTTTCTTT. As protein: CASSPGTLVTEAFF.

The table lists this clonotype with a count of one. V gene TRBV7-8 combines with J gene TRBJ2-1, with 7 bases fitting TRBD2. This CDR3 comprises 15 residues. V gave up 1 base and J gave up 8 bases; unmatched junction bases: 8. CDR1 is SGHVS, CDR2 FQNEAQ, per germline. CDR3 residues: CASSLEGTGGDEQFF. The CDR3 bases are TGTGCCAGCAGCTTAGAGGGGACGGGGGGTGATGAGCAGTTCTTC.

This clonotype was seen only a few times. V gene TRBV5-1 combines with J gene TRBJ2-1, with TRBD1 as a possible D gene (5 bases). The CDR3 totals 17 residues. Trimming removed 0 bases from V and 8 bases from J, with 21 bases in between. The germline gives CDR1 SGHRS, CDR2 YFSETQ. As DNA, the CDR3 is TGCGCCAGCAGCTTGGTTTTTAGGTCAGGGCTTCAGTATGAGCAGTTCTTC. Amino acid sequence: CASSLVFRSGLQYEQFF.

For the CDR3, the DNA is TGTGCCATCAGAGGGGACGCTGCTAACTATGGCTACACCTTC. It is translated as CAIRGDAANYGYTF. The rearrangement links TRBV10-3 to TRBJ1-2, with D maybe TRBD1 (5 bases). This CDR3 contains 14 residues. CDR1 ENHRY and CDR2 SYGVKD come from the germline V gene. Trimming shortened V by 6 bases and J by 0 bases, and 11 bases separated the two germline ends.

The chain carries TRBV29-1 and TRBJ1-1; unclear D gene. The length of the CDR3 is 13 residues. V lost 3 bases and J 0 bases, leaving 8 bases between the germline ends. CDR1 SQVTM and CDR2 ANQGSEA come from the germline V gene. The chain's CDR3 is CSVETRMNTEAFF. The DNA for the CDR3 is TGCAGCGTTGAGACAAGGATGAACACTGAAGCTTTCTTT.

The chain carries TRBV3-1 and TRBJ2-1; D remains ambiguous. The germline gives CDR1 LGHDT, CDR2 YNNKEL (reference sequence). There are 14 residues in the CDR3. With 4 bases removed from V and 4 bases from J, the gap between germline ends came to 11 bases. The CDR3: CASSPGVAYNEQFF. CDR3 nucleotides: TGTGCCAGCAGCCCCGGAGTAGCTTACAATGAGCAGTTCTTC.